The entry below describes one T cell receptor beta chain. Trimming removed 5 bases at V and 7 bases at J, with 18 bases between. The germline gives CDR1 SNHLY, CDR2 FYNNEI. This CDR3 has 15 residues. The data belong to a study of blood T cell repertoires in COVID-19. The table came from immunoSEQ multiplex PCR; TCRdb's copy has only in-frame clones and leaves some out. The repertoire holds some 180,000 clones, with approximately 91% as singletons. Seattle patients were enrolled during active infection and followed longitudinally. The sample consisted of peripheral blood. The TCR comes from a man between 18 and 35 years old with COVID-19, enrolled during active disease. The chain is built from TRBV2 and TRBJ2-1; a possible D gene is TRBD2 (6 bases). The chain's CDR3 is CASSPGTLPGNEQFF. The CDR3 DNA sequence: TGTGCCAGCAGTCCCGGGACTCTCCCGGGGAATGAGCAGTTCTTC.